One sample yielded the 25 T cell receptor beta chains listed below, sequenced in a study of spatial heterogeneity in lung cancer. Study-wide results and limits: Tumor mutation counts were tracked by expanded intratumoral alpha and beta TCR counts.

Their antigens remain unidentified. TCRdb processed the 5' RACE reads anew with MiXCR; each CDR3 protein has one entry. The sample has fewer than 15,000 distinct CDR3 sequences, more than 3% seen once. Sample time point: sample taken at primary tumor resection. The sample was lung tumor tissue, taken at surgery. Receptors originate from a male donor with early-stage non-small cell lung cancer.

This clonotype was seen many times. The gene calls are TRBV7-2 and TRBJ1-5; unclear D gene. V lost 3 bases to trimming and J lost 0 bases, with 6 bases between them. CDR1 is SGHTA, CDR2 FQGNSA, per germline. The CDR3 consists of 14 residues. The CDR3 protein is CASSFTDSNQPQHF. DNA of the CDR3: TGTGCCAGCAGCTTTACGGATAGCAATCAGCCCCAGCATTTT. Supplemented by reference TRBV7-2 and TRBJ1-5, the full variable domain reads GAGVSQSPSNKVTEKGKDVELRCDPISGHTALYWYRQSLGQGLEFLIYFQGNSAPDKSGLPSDRFSAERTGGSVSTLTIQRTQQEDSAVYLCASSFTDSNQPQHFGDGTRLSIL.

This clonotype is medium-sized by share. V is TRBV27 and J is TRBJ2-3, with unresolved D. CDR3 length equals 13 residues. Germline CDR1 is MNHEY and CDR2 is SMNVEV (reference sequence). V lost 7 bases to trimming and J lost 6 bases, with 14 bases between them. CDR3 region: CASNFLGQDTQYF. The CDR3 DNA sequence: TGTGCCAGCAACTTCCTGGGTCAGGATACGCAGTATTTT.

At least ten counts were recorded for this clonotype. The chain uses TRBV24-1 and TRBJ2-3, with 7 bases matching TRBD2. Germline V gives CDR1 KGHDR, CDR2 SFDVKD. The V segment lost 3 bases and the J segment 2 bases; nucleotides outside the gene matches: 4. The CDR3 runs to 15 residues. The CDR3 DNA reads TGTGCCACCAGTGATGGGGGGGGACTCACAGATACGCAGTATTTT. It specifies CATSDGGGLTDTQYF.

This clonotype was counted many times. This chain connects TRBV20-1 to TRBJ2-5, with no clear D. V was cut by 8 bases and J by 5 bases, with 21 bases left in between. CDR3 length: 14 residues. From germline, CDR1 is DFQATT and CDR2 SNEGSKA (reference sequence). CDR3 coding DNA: TGCAGTTCACAAAGCCTCCGTAGGCGGGAGACCCAGTACTTC. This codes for CSSQSLRRRETQYF.

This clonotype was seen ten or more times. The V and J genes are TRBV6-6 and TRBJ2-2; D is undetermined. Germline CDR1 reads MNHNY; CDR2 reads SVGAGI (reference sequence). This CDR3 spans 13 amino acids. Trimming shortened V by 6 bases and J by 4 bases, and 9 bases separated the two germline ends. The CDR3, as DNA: TGTGCCAGCAGGGGCACTGGCACCGGGGAGCTGTTTTTT. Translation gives CASRGTGTGELFF.

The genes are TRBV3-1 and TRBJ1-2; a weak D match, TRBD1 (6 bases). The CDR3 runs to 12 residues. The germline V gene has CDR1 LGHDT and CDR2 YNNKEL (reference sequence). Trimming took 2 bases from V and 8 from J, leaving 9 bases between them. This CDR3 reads CASSQNREGYTF. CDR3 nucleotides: TGTGCCAGCAGCCAAAACAGGGAAGGCTACACCTTC.

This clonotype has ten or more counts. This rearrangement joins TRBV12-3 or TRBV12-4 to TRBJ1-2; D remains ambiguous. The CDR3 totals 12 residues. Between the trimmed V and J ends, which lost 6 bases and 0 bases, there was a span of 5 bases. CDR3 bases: TGTGCCAGCAGGGCTGCTAACTATGGCTACACCTTC. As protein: CASRAANYGYTF.

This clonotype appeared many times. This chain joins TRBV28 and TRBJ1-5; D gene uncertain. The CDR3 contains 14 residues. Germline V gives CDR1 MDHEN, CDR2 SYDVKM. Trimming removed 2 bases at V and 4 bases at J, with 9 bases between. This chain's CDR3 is CASSLSSLNQPQHF. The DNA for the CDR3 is TGTGCCAGCAGTTTAAGCAGTCTTAATCAGCCCCAGCATTTT. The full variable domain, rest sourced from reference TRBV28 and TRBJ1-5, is DVKVTQSSRYLVKRTGEKVFLECVQDMDHENMFWYRQDPGLGLRLIYFSYDVKMKEKGDIPEGYSVSREKKERFSLILESASTNQTSMYLCASSLSSLNQPQHFGDGTRLSIL.

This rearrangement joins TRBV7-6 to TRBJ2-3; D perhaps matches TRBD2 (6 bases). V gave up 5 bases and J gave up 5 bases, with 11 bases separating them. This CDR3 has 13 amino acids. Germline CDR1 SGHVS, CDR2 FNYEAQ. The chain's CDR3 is CASSPGVKDTQYF. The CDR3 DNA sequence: TGTGCCAGCAGCCCGGGGGTTAAAGATACGCAGTATTTT.

The CDR3 region has the DNA TGTGCCAGCAGTTTGGGACAGGGACTAAATTCACCCCTCCACTTT. Translated: CASSLGQGLNSPLHF. V usage is TRBV12-3 or TRBV12-4 and J usage is TRBJ1-6; 9 bases match TRBD1. Germline trimming cut 3 bases from V and 7 bases from J; bases unmatched to any gene: 4. The CDR3 consists of 15 residues.

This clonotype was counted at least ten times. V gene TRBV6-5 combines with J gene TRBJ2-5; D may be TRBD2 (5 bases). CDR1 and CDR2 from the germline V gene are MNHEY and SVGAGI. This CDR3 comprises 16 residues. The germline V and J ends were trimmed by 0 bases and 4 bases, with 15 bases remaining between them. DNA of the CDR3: TGTGCCAGCAGTTACTCAGAGGGCGCGTTCGGAGAGACCCAGTACTTC. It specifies CASSYSEGAFGETQYF.

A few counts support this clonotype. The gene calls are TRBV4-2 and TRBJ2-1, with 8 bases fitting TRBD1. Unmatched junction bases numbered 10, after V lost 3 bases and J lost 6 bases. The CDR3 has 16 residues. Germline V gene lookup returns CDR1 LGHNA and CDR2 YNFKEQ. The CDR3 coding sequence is TGTGCCAGCAGCCAGGGACAGGCACTACGTGGCAATGAGCAGTTCTTC. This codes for CASSQGQALRGNEQFF.

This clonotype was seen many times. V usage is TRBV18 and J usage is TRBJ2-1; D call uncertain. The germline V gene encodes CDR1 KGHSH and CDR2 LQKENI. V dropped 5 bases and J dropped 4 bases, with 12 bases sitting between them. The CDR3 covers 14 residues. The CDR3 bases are TGTGCCAGCTCAAGGTTCTCCAATTACAATGAGCAGTTCTTC. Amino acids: CASSRFSNYNEQFF.

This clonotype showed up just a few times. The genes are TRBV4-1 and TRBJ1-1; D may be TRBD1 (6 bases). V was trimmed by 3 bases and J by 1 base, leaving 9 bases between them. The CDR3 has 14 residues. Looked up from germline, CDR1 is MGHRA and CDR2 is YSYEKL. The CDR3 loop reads CASSHLQGNTEAFF. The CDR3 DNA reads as TGCGCCAGCAGCCACCTACAGGGGAACACTGAAGCTTTCTTT.

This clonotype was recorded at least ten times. Here the CDR3 reads CASSLDSFTGELFF. CDR3 nucleotide sequence: TGTGCCAGCAGCTTAGACAGCTTCACCGGGGAGCTGTTTTTT. The V and J genes are TRBV5-6 and TRBJ2-2; D is possibly TRBD1 (5 bases). This CDR3 has 14 residues. Germline CDR1 SGHDT, CDR2 YYEEEE. V was cut by 2 bases and J by 4 bases, with 9 bases left in between.

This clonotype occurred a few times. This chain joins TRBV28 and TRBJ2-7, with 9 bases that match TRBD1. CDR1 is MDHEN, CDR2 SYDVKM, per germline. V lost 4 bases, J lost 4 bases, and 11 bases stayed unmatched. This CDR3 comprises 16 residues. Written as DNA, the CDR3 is TGTGCCAGCAGTTCCGGGACAGGGTTTTCGCAGTACGAGCAGTACTTC. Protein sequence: CASSSGTGFSQYEQYF.

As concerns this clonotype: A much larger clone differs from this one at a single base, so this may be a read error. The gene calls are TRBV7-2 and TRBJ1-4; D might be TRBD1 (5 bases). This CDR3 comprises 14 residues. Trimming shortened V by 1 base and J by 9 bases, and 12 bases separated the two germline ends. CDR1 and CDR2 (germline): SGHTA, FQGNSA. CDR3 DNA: TGTGCCAGCAGCTTAGGGGGCCCAGGTAAAAAACTGTTTTTT. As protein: CASSLGGPGKKLFF.

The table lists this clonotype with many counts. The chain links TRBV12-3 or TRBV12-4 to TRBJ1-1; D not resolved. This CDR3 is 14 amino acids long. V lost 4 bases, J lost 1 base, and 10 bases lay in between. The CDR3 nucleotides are TGTGCCAGCAGTTCCCACAGTACGAACACTGAAGCTTTCTTT. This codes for CASSSHSTNTEAFF.

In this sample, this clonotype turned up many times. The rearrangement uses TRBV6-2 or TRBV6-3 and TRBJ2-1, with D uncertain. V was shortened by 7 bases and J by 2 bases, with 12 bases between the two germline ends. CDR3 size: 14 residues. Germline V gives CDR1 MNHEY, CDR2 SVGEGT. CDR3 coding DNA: TGTGCCAGCACCCAGATCGCCACCTACAATGAGCAGTTCTTC. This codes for CASTQIATYNEQFF.

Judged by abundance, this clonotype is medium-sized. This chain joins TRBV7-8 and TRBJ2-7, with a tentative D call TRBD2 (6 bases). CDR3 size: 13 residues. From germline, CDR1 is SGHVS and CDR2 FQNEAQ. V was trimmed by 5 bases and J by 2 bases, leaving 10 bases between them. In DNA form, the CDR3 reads TGTGCCAGCAGCAGGGACTTCACCTACGAGCAGTACTTC. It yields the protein CASSRDFTYEQYF.

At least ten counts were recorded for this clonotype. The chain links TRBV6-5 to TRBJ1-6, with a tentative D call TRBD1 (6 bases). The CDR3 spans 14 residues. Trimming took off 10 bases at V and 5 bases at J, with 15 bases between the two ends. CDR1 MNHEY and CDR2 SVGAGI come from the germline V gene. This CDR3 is CATTGYRNNSPLHF. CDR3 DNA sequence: TGTGCCACCACAGGGTATCGGAATAATTCACCCCTCCACTTT.

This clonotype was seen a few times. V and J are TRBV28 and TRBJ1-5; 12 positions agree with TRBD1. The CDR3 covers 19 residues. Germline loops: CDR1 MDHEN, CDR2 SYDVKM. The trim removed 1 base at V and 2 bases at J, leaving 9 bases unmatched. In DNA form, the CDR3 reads TGTGCCAGCAGTTTATCCGGGACAGGGGGCGTTTGGGGCAATCAGCCCCAGCATTTT. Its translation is CASSLSGTGGVWGNQPQHF.

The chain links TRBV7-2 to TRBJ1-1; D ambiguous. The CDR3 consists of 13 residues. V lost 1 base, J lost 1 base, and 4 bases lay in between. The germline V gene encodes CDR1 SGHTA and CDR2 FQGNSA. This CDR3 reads CASSLGRNTEAFF. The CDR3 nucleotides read TGTGCCAGCAGCTTAGGACGGAACACTGAAGCTTTCTTT.

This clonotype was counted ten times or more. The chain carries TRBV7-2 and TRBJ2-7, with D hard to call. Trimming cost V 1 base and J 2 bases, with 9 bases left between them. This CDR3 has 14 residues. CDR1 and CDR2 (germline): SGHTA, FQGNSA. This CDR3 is CASSLEAGPYEQYF. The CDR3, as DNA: TGTGCCAGCAGCTTAGAGGCAGGACCCTACGAGCAGTACTTC. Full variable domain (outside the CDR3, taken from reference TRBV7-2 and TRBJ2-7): GAGVSQSPSNKVTEKGKDVELRCDPISGHTALYWYRQSLGQGLEFLIYFQGNSAPDKSGLPSDRFSAERTGGSVSTLTIQRTQQEDSAVYLCASSLEAGPYEQYFGPGTRLTVT.

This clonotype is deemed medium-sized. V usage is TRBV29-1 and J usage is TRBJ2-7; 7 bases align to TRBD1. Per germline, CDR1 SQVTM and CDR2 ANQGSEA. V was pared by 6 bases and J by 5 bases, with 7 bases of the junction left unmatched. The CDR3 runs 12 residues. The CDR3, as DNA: TGCAGCGTGACGACAGGGCCCCACGAGCAGTACTTC. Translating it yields CSVTTGPHEQYF.